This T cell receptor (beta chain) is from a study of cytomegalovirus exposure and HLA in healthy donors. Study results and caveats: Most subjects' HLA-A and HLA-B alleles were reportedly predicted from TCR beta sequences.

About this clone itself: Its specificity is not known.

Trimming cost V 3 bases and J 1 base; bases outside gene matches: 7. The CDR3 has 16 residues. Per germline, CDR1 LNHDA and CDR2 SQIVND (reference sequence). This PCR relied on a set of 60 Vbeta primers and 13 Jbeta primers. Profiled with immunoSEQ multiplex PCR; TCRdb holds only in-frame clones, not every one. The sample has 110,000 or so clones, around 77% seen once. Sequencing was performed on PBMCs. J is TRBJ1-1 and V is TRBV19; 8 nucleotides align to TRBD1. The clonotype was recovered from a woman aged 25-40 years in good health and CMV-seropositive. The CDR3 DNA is TGTGCCAGTAGTATTGGCGGGACAGGAAAGAACACTGAAGCTTTCTTT. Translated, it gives CASSIGGTGKNTEAFF.